The 22 T cell receptor beta chains reported below all come from one sample, sequenced in a study of identical twins. TCRdb re-called the 5' RACE reads through MiXCR, storing one row per CDR3 protein. Altogether under 900,000 distinct CDR3 sequences are present, about 12% being singletons, with the ten largest covering around 1.5%. The data were also submitted as part of a second study, on yellow fever vaccine responses in identical twins.

The sample comprised PBMCs. The receptors here all came from a woman between 18 and 29 years old in good health.

The chain uses TRBV24-1 and TRBJ2-1; D is ambiguous. CDR1 is KGHDR, CDR2 SFDVKD, per germline. V shed 5 bases and J shed 0 bases, with 7 bases lying between them. The CDR3 is 14 residues long. The CDR3 DNA is TGTGCCACCAGTGTTGCAGGCTCCTACAATGAGCAGTTCTTC. Its translation is CATSVAGSYNEQFF.

The V gene is TRBV18, the J gene TRBJ2-3; 7 positions agree with TRBD1. This CDR3 region has 16 residues. Per germline, CDR1 KGHSH and CDR2 LQKENI. V lost 4 bases, J lost 3 bases, and 10 bases stayed unmatched. DNA for the CDR3: TGTGCCAGCTCACGACAGAGACAGGGTGGGACAGATACGCAGTATTTT. It encodes CASSRQRQGGTDTQYF.

This clonotype was observed once. Here the CDR3 DNA reads TGTGCCAGCGGCGCCATTGGGGCTTGGACCGGGGAGCTGTTTTTT. Protein product: CASGAIGAWTGELFF. The chain links TRBV7-9 to TRBJ2-2, with D maybe TRBD1 (5 bases). The CDR3 runs 15 residues. Trimming left V 8 bases short and J 5 bases short, with 18 bases between. Germline V CDR1 and CDR2: SEHNR, FQNEAQ (reference sequence).

The table lists this clonotype with a few counts. The chain is built from TRBV28 and TRBJ2-1; 9 bases fit TRBD2. This CDR3 has 13 amino acids. The germline CDR1 and CDR2 sequences are MDHEN and SYDVKM. The V and J ends lost 3 bases and 9 bases, in that order; junction bases with no gene match: 3. The CDR3 bases are TGTGCCAGCAGTTTTCAACTAGCGGGTGAGCAGTTCTTC. Protein sequence: CASSFQLAGEQFF.

This rearrangement joins TRBV20-1 to TRBJ2-7; tentatively, D is TRBD2 (6 bases). Between the trimmed V and J ends, which lost 8 bases and 4 bases, there was a span of 21 bases. This CDR3 contains 14 residues. From germline, CDR1 is DFQATT and CDR2 SNEGSKA (reference sequence). The CDR3 protein is CSSYSASEPYEQYF. The CDR3 DNA reads as TGCAGTAGCTACTCGGCTAGCGAACCGTACGAGCAGTACTTC.

The genes are TRBV7-9 and TRBJ2-7; D may be TRBD1 (5 bases). V gave up 4 bases and J gave up 2 bases, with 15 bases separating them. The CDR3 is 15 amino acids. Germline V CDR1 and CDR2: SEHNR, FQNEAQ (reference sequence). The CDR3 sequence is CASSYALDTAYEQYF. The CDR3 DNA reads TGTGCCAGCAGCTACGCTCTGGACACCGCCTACGAGCAGTACTTC.

The genes are TRBV28 and TRBJ2-3, with 7 positions matching TRBD2. The CDR3 has 16 residues. Germline V gene sequence: CDR1 MDHEN, CDR2 SYDVKM. The ends lost 4 bases at V and 1 base at J; junction bases unmatched: 8. Here the CDR3 DNA reads TGTGCCAGCAGTTCCCCAGGCGGGAGTGGCACAGATACGCAGTATTTT. It translates to CASSSPGGSGTDTQYF.

This sequence joins TRBV12-3 or TRBV12-4 and TRBJ2-7; 9 bases match TRBD1. With V trimmed by 3 bases and J by 3 bases, 6 bases remained unmatched. The CDR3 is 15 amino acids. In DNA, the CDR3 is TGTGCCAGCAGTTTCCGGGACAGGGTCTTCTACGAGCAGTACTTC. The encoded protein is CASSFRDRVFYEQYF.

This clonotype was recorded a few times. The chain is built from TRBV29-1 and TRBJ1-2; the D gene is possibly TRBD1 (6 bases). Germline CDR1 SQVTM, CDR2 ANQGSEA. V was trimmed by 3 bases and J by 4 bases, leaving 12 bases between them. The CDR3 extends over 13 amino acids. Here the CDR3 reads CSVEEGVIYGYTF. In DNA, the CDR3 is TGCAGCGTTGAGGAGGGGGTGATCTATGGCTACACCTTC.

This clonotype was counted only a few times. J is TRBJ2-3 and V is TRBV29-1, with no clear D. V was pared by 3 bases and J by 3 bases, with 13 bases between. Germline-derived CDR1 and CDR2 are SQVTM and ANQGSEA. This CDR3 comprises 14 residues. The CDR3 loop reads CSVDSSDLTDTQYF. The CDR3 nucleotides read TGCAGCGTTGATAGCTCGGACCTGACAGATACGCAGTATTTT.

The V and J genes are TRBV7-6 and TRBJ2-7; tentative D call: TRBD2 (7 bases). V lost 8 bases and J lost 4, with 18 bases in between. Germline CDR1 is SGHVS and CDR2 is FNYEAQ. This CDR3 spans 14 amino acids. The CDR3 DNA is TGTGCCAGCGCCGCGGGGGCCACCTTATACGAGCAGTACTTC. It specifies CASAAGATLYEQYF.

This clonotype was counted between two and nine times. This chain connects TRBV12-3 or TRBV12-4 to TRBJ1-4; maybe TRBD1 (5 bases). The CDR3 is 15 residues long. The V end lost 2 bases, the J end lost 5 bases, and 12 bases lay between the germline ends. The CDR3 here is CASSLMGQRNEKLFF. The CDR3 coding sequence is TGTGCCAGCAGTTTAATGGGGCAGAGGAATGAAAAACTGTTTTTT.

V gene TRBV20-1 combines with J gene TRBJ2-3, with 12 bases fitting TRBD2. Germline CDR1 reads DFQATT; CDR2 reads SNEGSKA (reference sequence). With V trimmed by 0 bases and J by 4 bases, 8 bases remained unmatched. The CDR3 sequence is 17 residues long. In DNA, the CDR3 is TGCAGTGCTAGAGAGCTGACTAGCGGGAGAGGAGCAGATACGCAGTATTTT. Its translation is CSARELTSGRGADTQYF.

The rearrangement joins TRBV6-5 to TRBJ2-5, with 9 bases that match TRBD1. From germline, CDR1 is MNHEY and CDR2 SVGAGI. V shed 0 bases and J 4 bases; nucleotides not matched to a gene: 9. The CDR3 sequence is 17 residues long. The CDR3 loop reads CASSYSFPDRGGETQYF. CDR3 in DNA: TGTGCCAGCAGTTACTCGTTCCCGGACAGGGGCGGAGAGACCCAGTACTTC.

This sequence joins TRBV27 and TRBJ2-2; a weak D match, TRBD2 (5 bases). Germline assignment: CDR1 MNHEY and CDR2 SMNVEV (reference sequence). The CDR3 extends over 16 amino acids. Trimming took off 7 bases at V and 1 base at J, with 16 bases between the two ends. The CDR3 DNA is TGTGCCAGCACCACGGGAATAGCCCTGAACACCGGGGAGCTGTTTTTT. The encoded protein is CASTTGIALNTGELFF.

This clonotype was observed a few times. This sequence joins TRBV6-2 or TRBV6-3 and TRBJ1-1; weak D call: TRBD1 (6 bases). The CDR3 runs to 17 residues. CDR1 MNHEY and CDR2 SVGEGT come from the germline V gene. Trimming stripped 2 bases from V and 4 bases from J, with 20 bases between. CDR3 coding DNA: TGTGCCAGCAGTTACAGCATCGGGGGGCGGACGATCACTGAAGCTTTCTTT. Translated: CASSYSIGGRTITEAFF.

This clonotype was seen only a few times. The rearrangement uses TRBV25-1 and TRBJ2-5; D uncertain. This CDR3 has 14 amino acids. CDR1 and CDR2 from the germline V gene are MGHDK and SYGVNS. Trimming left V 2 bases short and J 7 bases short, with 14 bases between. The CDR3 region has the DNA TGTGCCAGCAGTGAAATAGGACCCCGTGGGACCCAGTACTTC. Its translation is CASSEIGPRGTQYF.

The V and J genes are TRBV12-5 and TRBJ2-7; 12 bases are a match to TRBD2. Germline V CDR1 and CDR2: LGHNT, FRNRAP. After removal of 2 bases from V and 4 bases from J, the junction contained 3 bases not matched to a gene. The CDR3 contains 15 residues. This CDR3 is CASGLPGTSGYEQYF. The CDR3 bases are TGTGCTAGTGGTTTGCCCGGGACTAGCGGGTACGAGCAGTACTTC.

The V gene is TRBV3-1, the J gene TRBJ2-1; 8 positions agree with TRBD2. Germline CDR1 LGHDT, CDR2 YNNKEL (reference sequence). The V segment lost 0 bases and the J segment 7 bases; nucleotides outside the gene matches: 5. The length of the CDR3 is 15 residues. The CDR3: CASSQERGGVNEQFF. The CDR3 region has the DNA TGTGCCAGCAGCCAAGAACGGGGGGGCGTTAATGAGCAGTTCTTC.

This clonotype has a count of ten or more. The chain carries TRBV6-2 or TRBV6-3 and TRBJ2-7, with no clear D. Germline CDR1 and CDR2: MNHEY and SVGEGT. V lost 7 bases to trimming and J lost 4 bases, with 20 bases between them. This CDR3 has 15 residues. CDR3 sequence reads: CASKRGVGINYEQYV. The CDR3 nucleotides are TGTGCCAGCAAACGAGGAGTGGGGATCAATTACGAGCAGTACGTC.

The chain is built from TRBV5-1 and TRBJ2-4; no clear D gene. CDR3 length: 15 residues. V lost 0 bases and J 1 base, leaving 8 bases between the germline ends. Germline V gives CDR1 SGHRS, CDR2 YFSETQ. CDR3 protein: CASSLETGAKNIQYF. Here the CDR3 DNA reads TGCGCCAGCAGCTTGGAGACGGGTGCCAAAAACATTCAGTACTTC.

This clonotype occurred many times. The J gene is TRBJ2-3, the V gene TRBV9; D unclear. The V end was cut by 3 bases, the J end by 2 bases, with 4 bases between. The CDR3 has 12 amino acids. From germline, CDR1 is SGDLS and CDR2 YYNGEE. The CDR3 here is CASSANTDTQYF. CDR3 nucleotides: TGTGCCAGCAGCGCTAACACAGATACGCAGTATTTT. Full variable domain (missing parts from reference TRBV9 and TRBJ2-3): DSGVTQTPKHLITATGQRVTLRCSPRSGDLSVYWYQQSLDQGLQFLIQYYNGEERAKGNILERFSAQQFPDLHSELNLSSLELGDSALYFCASSANTDTQYFGPGTRLTVL.